This record covers a single T cell receptor (beta chain). Produced via immunoSEQ multiplex PCR; TCRdb's table is partial and in-frame only. The data show tens of thousands of clones, with 90% seen just once and 9.5% to 15% held by the top ten. Germline lookup yields CDR1 LNHNV and CDR2 YYDKDF (reference sequence). The CDR3 covers 15 residues. Losses at the gene ends were 0 bases for V and 6 bases for J; bases not matched to a gene: 3. The record originates from a study of T cell changes during pregnancy in multiple sclerosis. The material was CD8+ T cells from peripheral blood mononuclear cells, obtained in the first trimester of pregnancy. The source is a female donor with multiple sclerosis, enrolled in a pregnancy study. The chain uses TRBV15 and TRBJ2-7; TRBD2 aligns across 12 bases. CDR3 nucleotides: TGTGCCACCAGCAGAGATTTACTAGCGGGAGGCGAGCAGTACTTC. Translated: CATSRDLLAGGEQYF.